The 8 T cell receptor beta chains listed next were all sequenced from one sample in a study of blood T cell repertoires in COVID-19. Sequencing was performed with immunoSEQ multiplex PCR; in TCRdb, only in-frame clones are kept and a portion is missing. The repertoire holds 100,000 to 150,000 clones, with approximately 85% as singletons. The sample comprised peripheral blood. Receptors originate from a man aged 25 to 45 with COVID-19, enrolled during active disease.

DNA for the CDR3: TGTGCCAGCAGTGAAGCCCCGACAGAGAACTATGGCTACACCTTC. Its protein product is CASSEAPTENYGYTF. The V call is TRBV6-1, the J call TRBJ1-2; D is possibly TRBD1 (5 bases). This CDR3 is 15 amino acids long. Trimming stripped 0 bases from V and 2 bases from J, with 10 bases between. From germline, CDR1 is MNHNS and CDR2 SASEGT.

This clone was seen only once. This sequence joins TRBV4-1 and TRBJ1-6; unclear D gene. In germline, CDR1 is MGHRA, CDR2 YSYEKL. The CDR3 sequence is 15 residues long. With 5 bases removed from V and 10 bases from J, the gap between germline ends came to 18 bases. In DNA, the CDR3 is TGCGCCAGCAGCGAATCTAACGGGTTATGGTCACCCCTCCACTTT. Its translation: CASSESNGLWSPLHF.

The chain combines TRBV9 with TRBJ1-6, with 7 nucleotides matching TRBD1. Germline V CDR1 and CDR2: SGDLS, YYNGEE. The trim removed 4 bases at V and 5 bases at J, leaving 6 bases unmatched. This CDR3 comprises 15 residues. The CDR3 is CASSWKGTDNSPLHF. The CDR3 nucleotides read TGTGCCAGCAGCTGGAAGGGGACAGATAATTCACCCCTCCACTTT.

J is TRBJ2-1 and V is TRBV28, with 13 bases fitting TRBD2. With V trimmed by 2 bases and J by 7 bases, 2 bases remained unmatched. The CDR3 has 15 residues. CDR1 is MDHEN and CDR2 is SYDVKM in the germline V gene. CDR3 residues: CASSLMGLAGNEQFF. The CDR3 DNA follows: TGTGCCAGCAGTTTAATGGGACTAGCGGGGAATGAGCAGTTCTTC.

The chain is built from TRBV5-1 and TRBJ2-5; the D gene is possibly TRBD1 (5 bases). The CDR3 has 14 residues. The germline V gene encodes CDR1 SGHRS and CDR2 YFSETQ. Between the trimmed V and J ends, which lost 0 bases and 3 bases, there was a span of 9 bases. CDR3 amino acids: CASSLASTEETQYF. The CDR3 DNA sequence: TGCGCCAGCAGCTTGGCCTCGACAGAAGAGACCCAGTACTTC.

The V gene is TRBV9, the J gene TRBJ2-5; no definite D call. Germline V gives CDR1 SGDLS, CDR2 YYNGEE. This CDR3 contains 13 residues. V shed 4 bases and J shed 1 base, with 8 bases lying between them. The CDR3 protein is CASSQNIQETQYF. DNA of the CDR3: TGTGCCAGCAGCCAGAACATCCAAGAGACCCAGTACTTC.

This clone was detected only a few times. The chain's CDR3 is CAISEQGKGGELFF. CDR3 sequence (DNA): TGTGCCATCAGTGAACAGGGAAAAGGCGGGGAGCTGTTTTTT. The chain joins TRBV10-3 to TRBJ2-2, with D possibly TRBD1 on 6 matching bases. Germline CDR1 and CDR2: ENHRY and SYGVKD. This CDR3 has 14 residues. Trimming left V 3 bases short and J 7 bases short, with 12 bases between.

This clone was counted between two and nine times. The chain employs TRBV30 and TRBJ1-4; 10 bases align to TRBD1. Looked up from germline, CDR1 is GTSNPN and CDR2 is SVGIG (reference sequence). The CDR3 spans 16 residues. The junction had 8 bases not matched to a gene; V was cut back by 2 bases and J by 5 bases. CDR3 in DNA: TGTGCCTGGAGTTCTAAGGACAGGGGGGCGAATGAAAAACTGTTTTTT. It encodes CAWSSKDRGANEKLFF. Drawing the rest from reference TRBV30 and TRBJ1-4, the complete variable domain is SQTIHQWPATLVQPVGSPLSLECTVEGTSNPNLYWYRQAAGRGLQLLFYSVGIGQISSEVPQNLSASRPQDRQFILSSKKLLLSDSGFYLCAWSSKDRGANEKLFFGSGTQLSVL.